This T cell receptor beta chain is drawn from a study of CD8+CD57+ T cells in acquired aplastic anemia. In patients chosen for sequencing, flow cytometry had shown CD8+CD57+ cell expansion. The study sampled blood from patients who had received no therapy. TCR beta VDJ and CDR3 profiling used genomic DNA as template. TCRdb reprocessed the reads with MiXCR, giving one entry per CDR3 protein. The repertoire holds approximately 260,000 distinct CDR3 sequences, with approximately 86% as singletons. Regarding the study as a whole: Shared by patients and controls, just under 30 CD8+ CDR3s were abundant in patients.

This CDR3 has 13 amino acids. CDR1 MNHNS and CDR2 SASEGT come from the germline V gene. Details on this clonotype: The antigen remains unidentified. One end of the junction is discordant with germline, which a read error may explain.

The source is a human donor with aplastic anemia. The chain combines TRBV6-1 with TRBJ2-3; unclear D gene. Sequenced sample: sorted CD4+, CD8+, or CD8+CD57+ T cells (not recorded which) from PBMCs. CDR3 residues: CATSDPPDDTQYF. Written as DNA, the CDR3 is TGTGCCACCAGTGATCCGCCCGACGATACGCAGTATTTT.